The rows below give T cell receptor beta chains drawn from one sample of a study of T cell repertoires in cytomegalovirus infection. One entry per CDR3 protein results from TCRdb running MiXCR on the reads. Here the sample spans 300,000 to 400,000 distinct CDR3 sequences, about a sixth being singletons. What was sequenced was PBMCs. The receptors come from a human donor in good health (CMV status not recorded). Some clones in this sample may be carry-over from other donors' samples. The CDR3 runs from the conserved cysteine through the conserved F or W. The D gene is left open where the match is weak. Where a row states a size, it is once, few, many or the class of an expanded clone; other rows omit it.

D gene	J gene	clone size	V gene	CDR3 DNA	CDR3 protein
TRBD2	TRBJ2-1	few	TRBV7-8	TGTGCCAGCGGACTAGCGGGGGGCGGCGCCTACAATGAGCAGTTCTTC	CASGLAGGGAYNEQFF
-	TRBJ2-7	-	TRBV20-1	TGCAGTGCCCGCCCCGGTCGGGGGACAGACACCGACGAGCAGTACTTC	CSARPGRGTDTDEQYF
-	TRBJ2-7	many	TRBV7-2	TGTGCCAGCAGCTTATTTCCGACAGTGACCTACGAGCAGTACTTC	CASSLFPTVTYEQYF
-	TRBJ2-7	few	TRBV20-1	TGCAGTGCTAGCGGGGAATACTACGAGCAGTACTTC	CSASGEYYEQYF
-	TRBJ2-7	few	TRBV28	TGTGCCACTACTCCATTGGGGGCTTTATACGAGCAGTACTTC	CATTPLGALYEQYF
-	TRBJ2-3	-	TRBV5-6	TGTGCCAGCAGCTTCTTTGGGTTAGGCGCAGATACGCAGTATTTT	CASSFFGLGADTQYF
-	TRBJ2-3	-	TRBV20-1	TGCAGCGGTGGGGGGGCCTACACAGATACGCAGTATTTT	CSGGGAYTDTQYF
-	TRBJ1-1	-	TRBV28	TGTGCCAGCAGTTTGGCACAGCTGAACACTGAAGCTTTCTTT	CASSLAQLNTEAFF
TRBD2	TRBJ2-3	few	TRBV28	TGTGCCAGCACGGCGGGGGGACGGACAGATACGCAGTATTTT	CASTAGGRTDTQYF
-	TRBJ2-2	-	TRBV19	TGTGCCACACCGGGACCGAGAAACACCGGGGAGCTGTTTTTT	CATPGPRNTGELFF
-	TRBJ2-1	many	TRBV6-6	TGTGCCAGCAGTTACTCGGACTCGCCGGCCTACAATGAGCAGTTCTTC	CASSYSDSPAYNEQFF
-	TRBJ2-4	-	TRBV15	TGTGCCACCAGCAGACTTCCGCGGTTTTTGGACATTCAGTACTTC	CATSRLPRFLDIQYF
-	TRBJ1-1	many	TRBV19	TGTGCCAGTAGTACCAACACTGAAGCTTTCTTT	CASSTNTEAFF
-	TRBJ2-5	few	TRBV29-1	TGCAGCGTTGATGCGCCAGGGCGAAGTCAAGAGACCCAGTACTTC	CSVDAPGRSQETQYF
-	TRBJ2-5	-	TRBV15	TGTGCCACCAGCCGGGGGGGGGAGCCGGGACAGGGCGTAGAGACCCAGTACTTC	CATSRGGEPGQGVETQYF
-	TRBJ1-3	-	TRBV6-5	TGTGCCAGCAGTAGGGGGTTTGTCTCTGGAAACACCATATATTTT	CASSRGFVSGNTIYF
-	TRBJ2-1	few	TRBV6-2/TRBV6-3	TGTGCCAGCAGTTCATTCACCCGCCCCTACAATGAGCAGTTCTTC	CASSSFTRPYNEQFF
-	TRBJ2-3	many	TRBV7-2	TGTGCCAGCAGCTCACAGGGTACCACAGATACGCAGTATTTT	CASSSQGTTDTQYF
TRBD2	TRBJ2-1	-	TRBV7-2	TGTGCCAGCAGCTTAGCCGGGACTAGCGGGTACAGTGAGCAGTTCTTC	CASSLAGTSGYSEQFF
-	TRBJ2-7	few	TRBV20-1	TGCAGTGCTTCCCGACAGAGGAACTCCTACGAGCAGTACTTC	CSASRQRNSYEQYF
TRBD1	TRBJ2-3	few	TRBV18	TGTGCCAGCTCACCTCGACAGGGCTACACAGATACGCAGTATTTT	CASSPRQGYTDTQYF
-	TRBJ1-5	-	TRBV18	TGTGCCAGCTCCCTGAACCCCACCCGAAACAATCAGCCCCAGCATTTT	CASSLNPTRNNQPQHF
TRBD1	TRBJ1-1	-	TRBV7-2	TGTGCCAGCAGCCCTAGGCCCCGGGACAGGGGTTGGTACACTGAAGCTTTCTTT	CASSPRPRDRGWYTEAFF
-	TRBJ2-3	few	TRBV28	TGTGCCAGCAGTTCCCACACCACAGATACGCAGTATTTT	CASSSHTTDTQYF